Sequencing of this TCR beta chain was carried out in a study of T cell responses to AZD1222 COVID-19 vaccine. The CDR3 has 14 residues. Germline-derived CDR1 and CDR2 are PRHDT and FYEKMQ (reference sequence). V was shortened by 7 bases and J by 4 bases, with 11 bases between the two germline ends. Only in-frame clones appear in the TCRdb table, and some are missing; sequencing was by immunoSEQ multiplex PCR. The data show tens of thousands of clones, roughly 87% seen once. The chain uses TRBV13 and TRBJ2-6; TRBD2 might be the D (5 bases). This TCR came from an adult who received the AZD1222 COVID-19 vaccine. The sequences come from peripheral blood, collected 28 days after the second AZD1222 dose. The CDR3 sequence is CASKTSYGANVLTF. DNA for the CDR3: TGTGCCAGCAAAACTAGTTACGGGGCCAACGTCCTGACTTTC. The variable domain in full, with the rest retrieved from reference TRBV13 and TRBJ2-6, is AAGVIQSPRHLIKEKRETATLKCYPIPRHDTVYWYQQGPGQDPQFLISFYEKMQSDKGSIPDRFSAQQFSDYHSELNMSSLELGDSALYFCASKTSYGANVLTFGAGSRLTVL.